The 10 T cell receptor beta chains below were found in one sample sequenced in a study of tumor-infiltrating lymphocytes in primary liver carcinoma. The investigators made TCR beta cDNA from 400 to 500 ng total RNA, using a constant-region primer. Three nested multiplex PCR rounds, a slightly modified ARM-PCR method, built the TCR beta libraries. TRBV1-TRBV30 forward primers paired with a C-beta reverse primer were used in the first two PCR rounds, which ran approximately 10 cycles each. TCRdb analysed the multiplex PCR reads with MiXCR anew, one entry per CDR3 protein. The sample has roughly 57,000 distinct CDR3 sequences; around 64% are singletons. Co-extraction yielded RNA and DNA from about 20-30 mg of unsorted bulk tissue. What was sequenced was liver tumor tissue from sampling region 2. Documented subset: tumor region T2, inferior pole. The receptors stem from a man aged 40-50 years with primary liver carcinoma and hepatitis B virus infection.

The table lists this clonotype with a few counts. This chain uses TRBV6-1 with TRBJ1-4; the match to TRBD1 covers 8 bases. The CDR3 totals 14 residues. Germline V gene data show CDR1 as MNHNS and CDR2 as SASEGT. Trimming took 4 bases from V and 5 from J; bases not matched to a gene: 3. This CDR3 reads CASSVDRENEKLFF. DNA of the CDR3: TGTGCCAGCAGTGTGGACAGGGAGAATGAAAAACTGTTTTTT.

This clonotype was recorded at least ten times. The chain has TRBV13 and TRBJ2-3, with 10 nucleotides matching TRBD1. The CDR3 covers 15 residues. Trimming at V came to 5 bases and at J to 1 base, leaving 3 bases not matched to a gene. Germline CDR1 PRHDT, CDR2 FYEKMQ (reference sequence). CDR3: CASSPGTGGTDTQYF. The CDR3 nucleotides read TGTGCCAGCAGCCCTGGGACAGGGGGCACAGATACGCAGTATTTT.

Worth noting for this clonotype: Since the CDR3 does not end with the conserved phenylalanine or tryptophan, this likely comes from a read error. DNA for the CDR3: TGTGCCAGCAGCTCGGGACAGTACACCGGGGAGCTGTTTATT. Translating it yields CASSSGQYTGELFI. J is TRBJ2-2 and V is TRBV5-4, with 7 bases identical to TRBD1. CDR3 length equals 14 residues. V shed 3 bases and J 3 bases; nucleotides not matched to a gene: 2. Looked up from germline, CDR1 is SGHNT and CDR2 is YYREEE (reference sequence).

With respect to this clonotype: Just one base apart from a much larger clone, this may be a read error. The chain carries TRBV28 and TRBJ1-3, with D perhaps matching TRBD1 (5 bases). V lost 5 bases and J 8 bases, leaving 13 bases between the germline ends. The CDR3 spans 13 residues. The V gene's germline CDR1 is MDHEN and CDR2 SYDVKM. The chain's CDR3 is CASSVSGKDTIYF. For the CDR3, the DNA is TGTGCCAGCAGTGTTTCAGGGAAAGACACCATATATTTT.

V is TRBV11-2 and J is TRBJ2-3; D call uncertain. The CDR3 runs 13 residues. V was shortened by 1 base and J by 6 bases, with 8 bases between the two germline ends. In germline, CDR1 is SGHAT, CDR2 FQNNGV. The CDR3 here is CASSLALGDTQYF. As DNA, the CDR3 is TGTGCCAGCAGCTTAGCGCTAGGGGATACGCAGTATTTT. The whole variable domain, remainder taken from reference TRBV11-2 and TRBJ2-3, is EAGVAQSPRYKIIEKRQSVAFWCNPISGHATLYWYQQILGQGPKLLIQFQNNGVVDDSQLPKDRFSAERLKGVDSTLKIQPAKLEDSAVYLCASSLALGDTQYFGPGTRLTVL.

As to this clonotype: A much larger clonotype is one base distant, so this may be a read error. J is TRBJ1-1 and V is TRBV5-5; D may be TRBD1 (6 bases). V lost 1 base and J 6 bases, leaving 13 bases between the germline ends. CDR1 is SGHKS, CDR2 YYEKEE, per germline (reference sequence). The CDR3 spans 14 residues. CDR3 sequence: CASSLYNREAEAFF. In DNA, the CDR3 is TGTGCCAGCAGCTTGTACAACAGGGAGGCTGAAGCTTTCTTT.

A remark on this clonotype: The limits of the CDR3 on the DNA are not certain, so only TCRdb's listed CDR3 is given. The chain is built from TRBV12-3 or TRBV12-4 and TRBJ1-5. The CDR3 length equals 15 residues, ends included. The CDR3 here is CTSSFGQGSNQPHHF.

Concerning this clonotype: A read error may produce the germline difference seen at one junction end. The J gene is TRBJ2-1, the V gene TRBV5-4; 14 bases match TRBD2. The germline V gene encodes CDR1 SGHNT and CDR2 YYREEE (reference sequence). This CDR3 spans 15 amino acids. The CDR3 DNA reads TGTGCCAGCAGCACGGGACTAGCGGGAGCCAGTGAGCAGTTCTTT. It is translated as CASSTGLAGASEQFF. Complete variable domain (other parts from reference TRBV5-4 and TRBJ2-1): ETGVTQSPTHLIKTRGQQVTLRCSSQSGHNTVSWYQQALGQGPQFIFQYYREEENGRGNFPPRFSGLQFPNYSSELNVNALELDDSALYLCASSTGLAGASEQFFGPGTRLTVL.

The V call is TRBV12-3 or TRBV12-4, the J call TRBJ1-2; 10 nucleotides align to TRBD1. V was pared by 3 bases and J by 4 bases, with 5 bases of the junction left unmatched. This CDR3 contains 15 residues. The CDR3 loop reads CASSLRTGGGYGYTF. Here the CDR3 DNA reads TGTGCCAGCAGTTTGAGGACAGGGGGAGGCTATGGCTACACCTTC.

This chain connects TRBV6-5 to TRBJ2-2; the match to TRBD1 covers 8 bases. The length of the CDR3 is 13 residues. V trimming: 9 bases; J trimming: 9 bases; junction bases outside the gene matches: 9. Germline V gives CDR1 MNHEY, CDR2 SVGAGI. CDR3 sequence: CASSRDRTRELFF. The CDR3 region has the DNA TGTGCCAGTTCGCGGGACAGGACCAGGGAGCTGTTTTTT.